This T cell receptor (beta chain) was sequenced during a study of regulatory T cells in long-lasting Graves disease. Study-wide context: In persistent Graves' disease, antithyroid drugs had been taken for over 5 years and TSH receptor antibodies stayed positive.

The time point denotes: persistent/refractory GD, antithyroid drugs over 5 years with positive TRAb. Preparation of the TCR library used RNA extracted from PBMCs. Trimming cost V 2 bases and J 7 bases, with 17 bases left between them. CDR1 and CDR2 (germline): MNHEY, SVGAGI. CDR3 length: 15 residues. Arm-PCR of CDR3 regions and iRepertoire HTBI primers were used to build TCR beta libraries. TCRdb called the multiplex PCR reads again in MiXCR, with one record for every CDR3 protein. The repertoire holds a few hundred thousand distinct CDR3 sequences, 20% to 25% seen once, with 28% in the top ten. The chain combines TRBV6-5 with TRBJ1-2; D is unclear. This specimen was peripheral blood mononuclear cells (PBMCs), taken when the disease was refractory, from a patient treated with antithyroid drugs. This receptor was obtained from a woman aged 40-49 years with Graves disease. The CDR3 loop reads CASSYQTPGVSGYTF. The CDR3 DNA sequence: TGTGCCAGCAGTTACCAGACACCCGGGGTCTCTGGCTACACCTTC.